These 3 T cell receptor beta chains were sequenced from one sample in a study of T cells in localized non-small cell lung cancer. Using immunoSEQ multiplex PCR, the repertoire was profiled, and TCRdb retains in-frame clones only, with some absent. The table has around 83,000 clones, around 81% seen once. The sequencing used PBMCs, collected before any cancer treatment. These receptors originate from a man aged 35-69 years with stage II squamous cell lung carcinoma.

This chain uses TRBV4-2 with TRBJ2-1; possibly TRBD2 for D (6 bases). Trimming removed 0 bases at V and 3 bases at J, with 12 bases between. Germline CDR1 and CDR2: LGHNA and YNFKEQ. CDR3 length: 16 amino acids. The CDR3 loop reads CASSQDLSGFYNEQFF. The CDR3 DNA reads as TGTGCCAGCAGCCAAGATCTTAGCGGCTTCTACAATGAGCAGTTCTTC.

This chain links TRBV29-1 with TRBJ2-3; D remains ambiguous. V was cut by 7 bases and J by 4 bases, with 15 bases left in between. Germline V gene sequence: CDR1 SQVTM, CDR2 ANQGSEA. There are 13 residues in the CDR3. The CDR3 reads CSANPGGPDTQYF. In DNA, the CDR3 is TGCAGCGCAAACCCGGGTGGTCCAGATACGCAGTATTTT.

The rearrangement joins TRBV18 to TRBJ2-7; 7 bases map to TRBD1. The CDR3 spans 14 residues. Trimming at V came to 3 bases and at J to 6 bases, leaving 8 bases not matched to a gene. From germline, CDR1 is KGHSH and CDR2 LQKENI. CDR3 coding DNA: TGTGCCAGCTCACCGGGGGCAGGGGGTTCCGAGCAGTACTTC. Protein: CASSPGAGGSEQYF. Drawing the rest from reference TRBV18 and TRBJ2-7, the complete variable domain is NAGVMQNPRHLVRRRGQEARLRCSPMKGHSHVYWYRQLPEEGLKFMVYLQKENIIDESGMPKERFSAEFPKEGPSILRIQQVVRGDSAAYFCASSPGAGGSEQYFGPGTRLTVT.